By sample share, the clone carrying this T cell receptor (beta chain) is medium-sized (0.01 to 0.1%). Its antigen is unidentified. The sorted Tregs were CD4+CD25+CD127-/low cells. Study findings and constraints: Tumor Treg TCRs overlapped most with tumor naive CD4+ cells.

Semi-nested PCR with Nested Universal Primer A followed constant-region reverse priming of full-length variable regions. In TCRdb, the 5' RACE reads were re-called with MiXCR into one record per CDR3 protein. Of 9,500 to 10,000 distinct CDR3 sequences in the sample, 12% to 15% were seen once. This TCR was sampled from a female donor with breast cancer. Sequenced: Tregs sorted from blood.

The CDR3 is CASKWTGGIDEQFF. CDR3 nucleotide sequence: TGTGCCAGCAAATGGACAGGGGGCATCGATGAGCAGTTCTTC. The chain combines TRBV6-1 with TRBJ2-1; 11 nucleotides align to TRBD1. The length of the CDR3 is 14 residues. V trimming: 7 bases; J trimming: 8 bases; junction bases outside the gene matches: 7. CDR1 and CDR2 from the germline V gene are MNHNS and SASEGT.